A single sample gave rise to the 7 T cell receptor beta chains below, sequenced in a study of blood T cell repertoires in COVID-19. Sequencing used immunoSEQ multiplex PCR; TCRdb keeps in-frame clones, though not all of them. The sample holds about 160,000 clones; more than 60% are singletons and the top ten take around 2.7%. The specimen was peripheral blood. These receptors were obtained from a man between 65 and 80 years old with acute or convalescent COVID-19.

The chain links TRBV6-5 to TRBJ2-3, with TRBD1 identical over 10 bases. The CDR3 is 15 residues long. The J segment lost 4 bases and the V segment lost 5 bases, leaving 6 bases of the junction unmatched. CDR1 and CDR2 (germline): MNHEY, SVGAGI. CDR3 in DNA: TGTGCCAGCAGTCGGGGACAGGGGAAGGCAGATACGCAGTATTTT. This translates into CASSRGQGKADTQYF.

This clone was counted a single time. The chain combines TRBV7-3 with TRBJ2-1; D might be TRBD1 (6 bases). CDR1 SGHTA and CDR2 FQGTGA come from the germline V gene. Between the trimmed V and J ends, which lost 1 base and 8 bases, there was a span of 18 bases. The CDR3 is 16 amino acids. The DNA of the CDR3 is TGTGCCAGCAGCTTAAATCGCCCTAGCAGGGGACATGAGCAGTTCTTC. Protein: CASSLNRPSRGHEQFF.

This chain uses TRBV28 with TRBJ2-7; 7 bases map to TRBD2. Germline lookup yields CDR1 MDHEN and CDR2 SYDVKM. Unmatched junction bases numbered 13, after V lost 10 bases and J lost 7 bases. CDR3 size: 13 residues. The CDR3 here is CATSGTTVREQYF. The CDR3 DNA sequence: TGTGCCACCTCCGGGACTACCGTGCGAGAGCAGTACTTC.

V and J are TRBV19 and TRBJ2-5; a possible D gene is TRBD2 (5 bases). Germline values: CDR1 LNHDA, CDR2 SQIVND (reference sequence). Trimming removed 5 bases from V and 5 bases from J, with 15 bases in between. CDR3 size: 14 residues. The CDR3 DNA follows: TGTGCCAGTAGTCCGGCCGGGAATTCGGAGACCCAGTACTTC. Amino acid sequence: CASSPAGNSETQYF.

The chain employs TRBV5-1 and TRBJ2-3, with D possibly matching TRBD1 (5 bases). V lost 4 bases, J lost 3 bases, and 12 bases lay in between. This CDR3 has 14 amino acids. The germline V gene has CDR1 SGHRS and CDR2 YFSETQ. DNA of the CDR3: TGCGCCAGCAGCCAGGGAAGTGGTACAGATACGCAGTATTTT. Translation gives CASSQGSGTDTQYF.

This clone turned up a few times. The rearrangement uses TRBV27 and TRBJ1-2; 7 bases line up with TRBD1. This CDR3 is built from 15 residues. With 4 bases clipped from V and 1 base from J, the junction kept 6 bases outside the gene matches. The germline V gene has CDR1 MNHEY and CDR2 SMNVEV (reference sequence). CDR3 in DNA: TGTGCCAGCAGTTCCGGACAGGCGCTTAACTATGGCTACACCTTC. It translates to CASSSGQALNYGYTF.

This clone has a handful of counts. The genes are TRBV6-5 and TRBJ2-7, with 11 nucleotides matching TRBD2. This CDR3 has 15 residues. CDR1 MNHEY and CDR2 SVGAGI come from the germline V gene. Losses at the gene ends were 6 bases for V and 4 bases for J; bases not matched to a gene: 8. CDR3 nucleotides: TGTGCCAGCAGCCCCGGACTAGCGGGCTTTTACGAGCAGTACTTC. It translates to CASSPGLAGFYEQYF.